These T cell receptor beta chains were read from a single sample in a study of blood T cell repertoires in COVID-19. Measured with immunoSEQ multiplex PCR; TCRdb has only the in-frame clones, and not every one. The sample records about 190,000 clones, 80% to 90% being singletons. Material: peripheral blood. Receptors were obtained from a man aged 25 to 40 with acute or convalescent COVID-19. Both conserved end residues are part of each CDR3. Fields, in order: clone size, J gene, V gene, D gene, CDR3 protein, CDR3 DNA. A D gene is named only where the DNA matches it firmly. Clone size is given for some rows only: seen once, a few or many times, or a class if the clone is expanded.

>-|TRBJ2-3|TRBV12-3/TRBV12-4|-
CASKLAATDTQYF
TGTGCCAGCAAGTTAGCGGCCACAGATACGCAGTATTTT
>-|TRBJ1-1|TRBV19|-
CASRFDSTNTEAFF
TGTGCCAGTAGGTTCGACAGTACGAACACTGAAGCTTTCTTT
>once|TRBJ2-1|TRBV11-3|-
CASSPATEFEQFF
TGTGCCAGCAGCCCCGCGACTGAGTTTGAGCAGTTCTTC
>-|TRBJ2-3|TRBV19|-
CASRPGTTPDTQYF
TGTGCCAGTAGGCCCGGGACAACTCCAGATACGCAGTATTTT
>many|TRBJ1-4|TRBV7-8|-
CASSSYRVGNEKLFF
TGTGCCAGCAGTTCTTACAGGGTCGGCAATGAAAAACTGTTTTTT
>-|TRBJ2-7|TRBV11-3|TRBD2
CASSLAGGRTYEQYF
TGTGCCAGCAGCCTAGCGGGAGGGAGGACCTACGAGCAGTACTTC
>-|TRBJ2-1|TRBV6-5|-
CASSPTSPQYNEQFF
TGTGCCAGCAGCCCAACTAGTCCCCAATACAATGAGCAGTTCTTC
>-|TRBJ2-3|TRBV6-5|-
CASRKSGLTDTQYF
TGTGCCAGCAGGAAGTCAGGGTTGACAGATACGCAGTATTTT
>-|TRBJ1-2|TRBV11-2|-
CASSNRIRTTSNYGYTF
TGTGCCAGCAGTAATAGAATAAGAACCACCTCTAACTATGGCTACACCTTC
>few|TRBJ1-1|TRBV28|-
CASSPIYRAEAFF
TGTGCCAGCAGTCCCATCTACCGTGCCGAAGCTTTCTTT
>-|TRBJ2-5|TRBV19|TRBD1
CASSLGTGTVKETQYF
TGTGCCAGTAGTCTAGGGACCGGGACAGTCAAAGAGACCCAGTACTTC
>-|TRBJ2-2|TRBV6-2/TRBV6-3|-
CASSPRGFGNGELFF
TGTGCCAGCAGTCCCCGGGGGTTTGGAAACGGGGAGCTGTTTTTT
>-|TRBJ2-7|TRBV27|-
CASSLTGDPSYEQYF
TGTGCCAGCAGTTTAACGGGAGACCCCTCCTACGAGCAGTACTTC
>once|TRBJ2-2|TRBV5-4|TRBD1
CASSPQGTGELFF
TGTGCCAGCAGCCCACAGGGGACCGGGGAGCTGTTTTTT
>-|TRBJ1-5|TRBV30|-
CAWNHQGNQPQHF
TGTGCCTGGAATCACCAGGGGAATCAGCCCCAGCATTTT
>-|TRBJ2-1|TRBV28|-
CASSLRGSSYNEQFF
TGTGCCAGCAGTTTAAGGGGGAGCTCCTACAATGAGCAGTTCTTC
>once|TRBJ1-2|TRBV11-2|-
CASSFVGSEDGYTF
TGTGCCAGCAGCTTCGTCGGCAGCGAGGATGGCTACACCTTC
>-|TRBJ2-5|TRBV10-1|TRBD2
CASSDVSSGSMETQYF
TGCGCCAGCAGTGATGTGTCTAGCGGGAGTATGGAGACCCAGTACTTC
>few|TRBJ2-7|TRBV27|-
CASRPRQESSYEQYF
TGTGCCAGCAGGCCCCGACAGGAAAGCTCCTACGAGCAGTACTTC
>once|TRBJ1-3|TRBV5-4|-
CASSLGSGRSSGNTIYF
TGTGCCAGCAGCTTGGGGTCAGGGCGATCCAGTGGAAACACCATATATTTT
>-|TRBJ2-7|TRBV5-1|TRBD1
CASSLRQGSLYEQYF
TGCGCCAGCAGCTTACGACAGGGCTCCCTCTACGAGCAGTACTTC
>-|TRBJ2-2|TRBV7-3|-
CASSLVRNTGELFF
TGTGCCAGCAGCTTAGTGAGGAACACCGGGGAGCTGTTTTTT
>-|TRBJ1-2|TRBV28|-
CASSLVTDRGYTF
TGTGCCAGCAGTTTGGTCACAGATCGGGGCTACACCTTC
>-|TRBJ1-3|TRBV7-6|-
CASSLSGYSGNTIYF
TGTGCCAGCAGCTTGTCGGGGTACTCTGGAAACACCATATATTTT
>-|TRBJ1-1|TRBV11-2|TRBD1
CASSVTTGQGTFF
TGTGCCAGCAGCGTAACCACAGGACAGGGAACTTTCTTT
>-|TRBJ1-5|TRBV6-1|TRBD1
CASSERRTGGNQPQHF
TGTGCCAGCAGTGAAAGGAGGACAGGGGGTAATCAGCCCCAGCATTTT
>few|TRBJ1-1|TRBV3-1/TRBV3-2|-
CASSQQGRYTEAFF
TGTGCCAGCAGCCAACAGGGTCGGTACACTGAAGCTTTCTTT
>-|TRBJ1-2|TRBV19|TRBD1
CASTDRAPANTNYGYTF
TGTGCCAGTACCGACAGGGCCCCCGCGAATACTAACTATGGCTACACCTTC
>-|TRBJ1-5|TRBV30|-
CAWSAVNSNQPQHF
TGTGCCTGGAGTGCCGTAAATAGCAATCAGCCCCAGCATTTT
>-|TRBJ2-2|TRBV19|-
CASRDKTTGELFF
TGTGCCAGTCGGGACAAAACCACCGGGGAGCTGTTTTTT
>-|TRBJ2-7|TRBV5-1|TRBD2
CASSLNELAGREQYF
TGCGCCAGCAGCTTGAACGAACTAGCGGGGCGCGAGCAGTACTTC
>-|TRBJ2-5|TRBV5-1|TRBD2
CASRNGGAQETQYF
TGCGCCAGCAGAAACGGGGGGGCCCAAGAGACCCAGTACTTC
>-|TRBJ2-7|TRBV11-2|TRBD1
CASRAPGQGSHEQYF
TGTGCCAGTCGCGCCCCGGGACAGGGGTCCCACGAGCAGTACTTC
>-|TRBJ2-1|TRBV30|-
CAWSAGVSSYNEQFF
TGTGCCTGGAGTGCCGGGGTAAGCTCCTACAATGAGCAGTTCTTC
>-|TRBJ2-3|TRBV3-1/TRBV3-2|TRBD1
CASSQAAGRTGLKVF
TGTGCCAGCAGCCAAGCCGCAGGGAGGACAGGGCTCAAAGTTTTT
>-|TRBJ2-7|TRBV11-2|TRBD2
CASSPPGGWDYEQYF
TGTGCCAGCAGCCCCCCGGGGGGGTGGGATTACGAGCAGTACTTC
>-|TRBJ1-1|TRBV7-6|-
CASRPQSGAMNTEAFF
TGTGCCAGCAGACCCCAGAGCGGGGCCATGAACACTGAAGCTTTCTTT
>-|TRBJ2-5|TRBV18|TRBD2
CASSPGLAGGQETQYF
TGTGCCAGCTCACCGGGACTAGCGGGGGGGCAAGAGACCCAGTACTTC
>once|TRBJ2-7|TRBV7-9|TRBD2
CASSLLSGELYEQYF
TGTGCCAGCAGCTTACTGAGCGGGGAACTCTACGAGCAGTACTTC
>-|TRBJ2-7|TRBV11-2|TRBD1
CASTSTGQGLREQYF
TGTGCCAGTACCTCAACAGGACAGGGACTTCGTGAGCAGTACTTC
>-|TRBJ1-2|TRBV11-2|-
CASSRDGTTYGYTF
TGTGCCAGCAGCCGGGATGGGACAACCTATGGCTACACCTTC
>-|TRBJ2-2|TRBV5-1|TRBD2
CASSFSGGVFTGELFF
TGCGCCAGCAGCTTCAGCGGGGGGGTTTTCACCGGGGAGCTGTTTTTT
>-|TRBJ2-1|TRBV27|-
CASSRTGYEQFF
TGTGCCAGCAGTCGCACAGGGTATGAGCAGTTCTTC